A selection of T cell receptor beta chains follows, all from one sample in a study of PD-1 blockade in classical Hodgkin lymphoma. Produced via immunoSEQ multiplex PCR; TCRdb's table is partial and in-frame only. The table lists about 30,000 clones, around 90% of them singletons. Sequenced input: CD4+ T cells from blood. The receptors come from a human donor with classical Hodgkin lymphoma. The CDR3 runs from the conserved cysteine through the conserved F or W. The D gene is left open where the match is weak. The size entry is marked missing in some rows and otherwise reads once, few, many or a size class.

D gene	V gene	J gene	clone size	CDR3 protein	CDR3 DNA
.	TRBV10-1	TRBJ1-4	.	CARGPDRNEKLFF	TGCGCCAGAGGACCGGACCGAAATGAAAAACTGTTTTTT
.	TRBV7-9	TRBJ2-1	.	CASSLDAGVYNEQFF	TGTGCCAGCAGCTTAGATGCGGGCGTCTACAATGAGCAGTTCTTC
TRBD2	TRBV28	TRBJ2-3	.	CASSSPASGRGDTQYF	TGTGCCAGCAGTTCCCCGGCTAGCGGGAGGGGAGATACGCAGTATTTT
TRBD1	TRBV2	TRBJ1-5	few	CASSVGEGAGQPQHF	TGTGCCAGCAGTGTCGGGGAGGGGGCTGGCCAGCCCCAGCATTTT
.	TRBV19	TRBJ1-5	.	CASSIVRVARTSNQPQHF	TGTGCCAGTAGTATAGTACGTGTGGCCAGGACAAGCAATCAGCCCCAGCATTTT
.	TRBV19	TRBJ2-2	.	CASSIAPSRITGELFF	TGTGCCAGTAGTATAGCTCCTAGCAGAATCACCGGGGAGCTGTTTTTT
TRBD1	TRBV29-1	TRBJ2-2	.	CSVGQSPGELFF	TGCAGCGTGGGACAGAGTCCCGGGGAGCTGTTTTTT
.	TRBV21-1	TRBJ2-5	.	CASTMAFRDRVQETQYF	TGTGCCAGCACGATGGCCTTCCGGGACAGGGTACAAGAGACCCAGTACTTC
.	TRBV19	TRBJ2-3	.	CASSNPWVTDTQYF	TGTGCCAGTAGTAACCCTTGGGTCACAGATACGCAGTATTTT
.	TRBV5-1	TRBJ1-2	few	CASSPGGDYGYTF	TGCGCCAGCAGTCCGGGTGGTGACTATGGCTACACCTTC
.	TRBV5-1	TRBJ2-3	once	CASSLADTQYF	TGCGCCAGCAGCTTGGCAGATACGCAGTATTTT
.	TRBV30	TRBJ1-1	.	CAWVTRGAFF	TGTGCCTGGGTGACGCGGGGTGCTTTCTTT
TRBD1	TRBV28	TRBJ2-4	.	CASRSTGKIQYF	TGTGCCAGCAGATCGACAGGGAAGATTCAGTACTTC
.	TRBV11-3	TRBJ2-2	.	CASSLYGEANTGELFF	TGTGCCAGCAGCTTATATGGGGAGGCGAACACCGGGGAGCTGTTTTTT
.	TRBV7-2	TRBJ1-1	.	CASSRSGGWANTEAFF	TGTGCCAGCAGCCGCTCCGGGGGTTGGGCGAACACTGAAGCTTTCTTT
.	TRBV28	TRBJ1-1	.	CASSIQGRTEAFF	TGTGCCAGCAGTATCCAGGGGAGGACTGAAGCTTTCTTT
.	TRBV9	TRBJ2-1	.	CASSVVAGSSYNEQFF	TGTGCCAGCAGCGTAGTAGCAGGGAGCTCCTACAATGAGCAGTTCTTC
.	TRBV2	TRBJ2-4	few	CASSALRAKNIQYF	TGTGCCAGCAGTGCCCTTAGAGCCAAAAACATTCAGTACTTC